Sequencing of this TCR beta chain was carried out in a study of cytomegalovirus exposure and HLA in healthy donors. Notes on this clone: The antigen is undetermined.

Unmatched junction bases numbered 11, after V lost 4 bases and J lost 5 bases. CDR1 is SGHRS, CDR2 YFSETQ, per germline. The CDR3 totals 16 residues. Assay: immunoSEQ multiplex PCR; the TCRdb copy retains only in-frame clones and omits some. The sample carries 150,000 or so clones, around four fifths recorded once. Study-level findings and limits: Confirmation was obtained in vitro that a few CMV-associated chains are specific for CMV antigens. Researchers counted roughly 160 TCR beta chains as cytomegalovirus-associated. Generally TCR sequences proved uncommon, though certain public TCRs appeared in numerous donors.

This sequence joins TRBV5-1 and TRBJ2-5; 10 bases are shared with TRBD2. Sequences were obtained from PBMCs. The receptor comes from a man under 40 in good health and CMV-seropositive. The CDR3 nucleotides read TGCGCCAGCAGCCCTACTAGCGGGGCCGGGGGTGAGACCCAGTACTTC. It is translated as CASSPTSGAGGETQYF.